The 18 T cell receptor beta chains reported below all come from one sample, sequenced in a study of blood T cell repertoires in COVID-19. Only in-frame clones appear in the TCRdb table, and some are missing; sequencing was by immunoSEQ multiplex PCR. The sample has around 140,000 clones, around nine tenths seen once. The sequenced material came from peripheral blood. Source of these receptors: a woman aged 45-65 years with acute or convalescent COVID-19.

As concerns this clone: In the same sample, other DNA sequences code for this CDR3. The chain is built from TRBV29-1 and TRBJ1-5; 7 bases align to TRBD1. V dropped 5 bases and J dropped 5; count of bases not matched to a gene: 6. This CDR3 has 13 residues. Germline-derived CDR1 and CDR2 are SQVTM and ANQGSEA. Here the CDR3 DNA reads TGCAGCGTTAGTACAGGGGTAGATCAGCCCCAGCATTTT. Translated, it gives CSVSTGVDQPQHF.

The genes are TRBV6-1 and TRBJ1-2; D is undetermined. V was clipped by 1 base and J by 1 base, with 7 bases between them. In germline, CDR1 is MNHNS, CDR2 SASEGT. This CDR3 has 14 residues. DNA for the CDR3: TGTGCCAGCAGTGAAGACAACAGTAACTATGGCTACACCTTC. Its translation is CASSEDNSNYGYTF.

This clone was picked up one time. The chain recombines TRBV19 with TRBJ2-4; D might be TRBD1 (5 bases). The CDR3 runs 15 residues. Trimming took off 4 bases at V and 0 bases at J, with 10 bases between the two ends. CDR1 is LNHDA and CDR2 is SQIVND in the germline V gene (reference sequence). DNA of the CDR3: TGTGCCAGTAGTAAGACAGCTCTAGCCAAAAACATTCAGTACTTC. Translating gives CASSKTALAKNIQYF.

CDR3 coding DNA: TGCGCCAGCAGCCCACCAGGGGATACGCAGTATTTT. Encoded protein: CASSPPGDTQYF. The genes are TRBV5-1 and TRBJ2-3, with D tentatively TRBD1 (5 bases). Deletions cut 4 bases from V and 6 bases from J, with 9 bases between. The germline V gene encodes CDR1 SGHRS and CDR2 YFSETQ. The CDR3 length is 12 residues.

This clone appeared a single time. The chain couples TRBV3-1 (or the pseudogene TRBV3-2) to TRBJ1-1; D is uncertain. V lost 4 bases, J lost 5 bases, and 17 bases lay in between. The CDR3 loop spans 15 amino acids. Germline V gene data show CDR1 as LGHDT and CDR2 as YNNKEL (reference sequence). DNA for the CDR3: TGTGCCAGCAGCCCCCGGTTGCCAGGAACAACTGAAGCTTTCTTT. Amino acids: CASSPRLPGTTEAFF.

CDR3: CAWSGGQGYHEQYF. For the CDR3, the DNA is TGTGCCTGGAGTGGGGGACAGGGATACCACGAGCAGTACTTC. V is TRBV30 and J is TRBJ2-7, with TRBD1 matching over 9 bases. The CDR3 covers 14 residues. Looked up from germline, CDR1 is GTSNPN and CDR2 is SVGIG (reference sequence). Trimming cost V 1 base and J 5 bases; bases outside gene matches: 6.

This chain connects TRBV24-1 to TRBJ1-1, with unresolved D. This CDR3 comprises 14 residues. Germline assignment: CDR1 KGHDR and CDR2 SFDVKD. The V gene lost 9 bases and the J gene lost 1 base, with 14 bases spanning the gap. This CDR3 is CATRGPGENTEAFF. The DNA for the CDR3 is TGTGCCACCCGCGGCCCGGGTGAGAACACTGAAGCTTTCTTT.

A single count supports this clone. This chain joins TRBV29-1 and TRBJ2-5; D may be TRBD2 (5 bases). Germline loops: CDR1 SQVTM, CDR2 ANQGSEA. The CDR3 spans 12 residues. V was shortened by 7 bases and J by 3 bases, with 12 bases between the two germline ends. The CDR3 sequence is CSARGREETQYF. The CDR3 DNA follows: TGCAGCGCCAGAGGGCGTGAAGAGACCCAGTACTTC.

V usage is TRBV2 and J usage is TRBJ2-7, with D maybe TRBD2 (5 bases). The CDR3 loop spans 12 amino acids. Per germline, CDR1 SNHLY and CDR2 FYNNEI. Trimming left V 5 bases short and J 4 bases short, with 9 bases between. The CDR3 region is CASSKLGYEQYF. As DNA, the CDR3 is TGTGCCAGCAGTAAACTAGGTTACGAGCAGTACTTC. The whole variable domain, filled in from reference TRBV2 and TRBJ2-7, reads EPEVTQTPSHQVTQMGQEVILRCVPISNHLYFYWYRQILGQKVEFLVSFYNNEISEKSEIFDDQFSVERPDGSNFTLKIRSTKLEDSAMYFCASSKLGYEQYFGPGTRLTVT.

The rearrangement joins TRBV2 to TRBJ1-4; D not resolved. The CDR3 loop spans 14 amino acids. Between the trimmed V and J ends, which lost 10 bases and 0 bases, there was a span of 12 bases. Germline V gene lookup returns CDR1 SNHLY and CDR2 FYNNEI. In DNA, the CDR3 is TGTGCCACCTCACGAGTTGCAACTAATGAAAAACTGTTTTTT. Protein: CATSRVATNEKLFF.

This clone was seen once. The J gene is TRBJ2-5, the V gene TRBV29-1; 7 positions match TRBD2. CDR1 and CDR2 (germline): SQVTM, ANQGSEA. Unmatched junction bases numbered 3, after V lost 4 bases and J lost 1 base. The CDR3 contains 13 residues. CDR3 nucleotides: TGCAGCGTTGGCAGCGGGGTCCAAGAGACCCAGTACTTC. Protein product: CSVGSGVQETQYF. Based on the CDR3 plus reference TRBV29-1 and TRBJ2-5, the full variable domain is SAVISQKPSRDICQRGTSLTIQCQVDSQVTMMFWYRQQPGQSLTLIATANQGSEATYESGFVIDKFPISRPNLTFSTLTVSNMSPEDSSIYLCSVGSGVQETQYFGPGTRLLVL.

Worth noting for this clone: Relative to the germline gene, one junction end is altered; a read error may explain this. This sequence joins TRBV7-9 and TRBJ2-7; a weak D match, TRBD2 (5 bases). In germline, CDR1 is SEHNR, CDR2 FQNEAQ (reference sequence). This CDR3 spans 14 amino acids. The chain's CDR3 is CASSLARGSSEQYF. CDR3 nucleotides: TGTGCCAGCAGCTTAGCGAGAGGGTCCTCCGAGCAGTACTTC.

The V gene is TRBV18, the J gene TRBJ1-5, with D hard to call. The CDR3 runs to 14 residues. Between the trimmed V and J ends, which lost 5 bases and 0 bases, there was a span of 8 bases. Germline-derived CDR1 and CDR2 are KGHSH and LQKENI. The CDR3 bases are TGTGCCAGCTCAATGACTGATAGCAATCAGCCCCAGCATTTT. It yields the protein CASSMTDSNQPQHF.

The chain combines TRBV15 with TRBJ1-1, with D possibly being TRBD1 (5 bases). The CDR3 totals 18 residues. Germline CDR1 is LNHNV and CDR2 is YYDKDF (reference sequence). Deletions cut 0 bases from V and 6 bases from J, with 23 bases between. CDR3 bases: TGTGCCACCAGCAGAGATCCGGGAGGGGTGGGATTGGTCTCTGAAGCTTTCTTT. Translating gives CATSRDPGGVGLVSEAFF.

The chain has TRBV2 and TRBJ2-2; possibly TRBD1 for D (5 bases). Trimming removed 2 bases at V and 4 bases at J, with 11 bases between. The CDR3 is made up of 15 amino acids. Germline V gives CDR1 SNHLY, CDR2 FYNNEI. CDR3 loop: CASSEQGLGTGELFF. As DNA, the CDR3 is TGTGCCAGCAGTGAACAGGGTTTGGGCACCGGGGAGCTGTTTTTT. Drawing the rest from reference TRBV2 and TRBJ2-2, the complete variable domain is EPEVTQTPSHQVTQMGQEVILRCVPISNHLYFYWYRQILGQKVEFLVSFYNNEISEKSEIFDDQFSVERPDGSNFTLKIRSTKLEDSAMYFCASSEQGLGTGELFFGEGSRLTVL.

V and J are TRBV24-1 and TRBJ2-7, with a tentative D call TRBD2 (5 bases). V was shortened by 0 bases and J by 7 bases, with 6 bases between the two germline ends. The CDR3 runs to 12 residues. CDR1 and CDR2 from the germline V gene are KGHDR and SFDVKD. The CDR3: CATSDLSGEQYF. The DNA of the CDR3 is TGTGCCACCAGTGATTTGTCGGGGGAGCAGTACTTC.

CDR3 bases: TGCGCCAGCAGTCAATACGCGGGCGAGCAGTACTTC. It yields the protein CASSQYAGEQYF. The chain is built from TRBV23-1 and TRBJ2-7; possible D gene TRBD2, 5 bases. TRBV23-1 is placed among ORFs of uncertain function. Trimming removed 1 base from V and 6 bases from J, with 7 bases in between. CDR3 length: 12 amino acids.

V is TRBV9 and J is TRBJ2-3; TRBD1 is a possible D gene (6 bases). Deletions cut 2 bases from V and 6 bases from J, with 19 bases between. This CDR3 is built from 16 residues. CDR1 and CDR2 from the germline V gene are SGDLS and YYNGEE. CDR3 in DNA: TGTGCCAGCAGCGTGCAGGGACAACCCCTATGGGATACGCAGTATTTT. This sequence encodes CASSVQGQPLWDTQYF.